This entry describes one T cell receptor beta chain. Its antigen has not been determined. Within one base of it there is no much larger clone, and no base qualities were kept. The sample comes from a study of cytomegalovirus exposure and HLA in healthy donors (dated by TCRdb to between 2016 and 2019). Regarding the research as a whole: An earlier analysis of 587 of the donors reported approximately 260 Gb of sequence data and 95 million to 120 million unique TCR beta sequences obtained from about 179 million T cells. The study used immunosequencing to profile the T cell repertoires of approximately 690 subjects and linked those repertoires to cytomegalovirus serostatus. Four to six DR-DQ haplotypes were handled as single units for association and clustering, since linkage in the cohort was strong. To decide whether each TCR beta V gene segment behaved as functional or pseudogenic, an earlier analysis of 587 of the donors relied on high-throughput TCR beta sequencing. HLA typing covered class I and class II loci at four-digit resolution. The study aimed to test whether signatures of past pathogen exposure could be identified by cataloging public T cell receptors. Donor age, sex, ethnicity and CMV serostatus were compiled alongside the repertoire data. To predict cytomegalovirus infection status, the study brought together high-throughput TCR immunosequencing, statistical association of individual TCRs with disease status, and machine learning. In addition to the first cohort of 500 to 850 subjects, a separate validation cohort of approximately 120 different subjects was used. The genetic ancestry cluster associated with self-reported Caucasian donors included 81% of the roughly 360 genotyped donors. The number of donors typed differed by locus, with roughly 620-630 for A, B, C, DRB1 and DQB1, approximately 500 for DQA1, over 600 for DPA1, and over 400 for DPB1. A later genetic analysis used genome-wide SNP genotypes for about 65% of the roughly 700 donors, treating that subset as a discovery cohort. The later analysis used no new phenotypic data to find candidate immune exposures, relying instead on TCR beta sequences and their occurrence across donors. All discovery cohort repertoires had been generated using a single sequencing platform. A later analysis re-examined previously published TCR beta repertoires from more than 550 donors and added high-resolution HLA genotyping to investigate patterns of TCR occurrence. An early release that covered some 640 HLA-typed donors contained around 300 gigabases of sequencing data and 85 million to 100 million unique TCR sequences. On average, about 200,000 unique TCR beta nucleotide sequences were sequenced per donor among 398 genotyped donors of the cohort, with roughly 20% of those sequences being non-productive.

Trimming costs V 0 bases and J 8 bases, and their ends lie 13 bases apart. From its cysteine to its phenylalanine, the CDR3 spans 15 amino acids. The DNA shown is the 45-base CDR3, in frame from base 1. CDR1 SGHTA and CDR2 FQGNSA are derived from the germline V gene. In total, fewer than 750 healthy bone marrow donors made up the cohort. Cohort members were all nominally healthy when sampled, although unrecorded immune exposures were likely present. The donor tested CMV seronegative, placing the donor among the approximately 360 seronegative members of the cohort. Each donor provided a peripheral blood sample, and peripheral blood mononuclear cells were used for TCR beta sequencing. Genomic DNA extraction from the blood cell samples was performed with the Qiagen DNeasy Blood Extraction Kit. The protocol used for the library was the immunoSEQ multiplex PCR assay. For the multiplex PCR, a mixture combining 60 forward primers for TCR Vbeta segments and 13 reverse primers for TCR Jbeta segments was used. Amplification of the CDR3 region of rearranged TCR beta genes was performed with a multiplex PCR assay on genomic DNA. The amplified TCR beta libraries were sequenced on the Illumina HiSeq System as 87-base-pair reads. The authors' analysis ran thus. A later analysis tallied around 80 million unique TCR beta chains across the 610 or so repertoires, and about 10 million of those chains were shared by two or more donors. Raw reads were error-corrected and collapsed into unique sequences by a nearest-neighbor algorithm in which closely related sequences were merged to remove PCR and sequencing errors. To assign V, D and J gene segments, CDR3 sequences were aligned to IMGT reference sequences. For a sequence to be retained, at least a six-nucleotide match to both a V gene segment and a J gene segment was required. Rearrangements were called productive when the CDR3 lacked stop codons and stayed in frame with V and J; all others were non-productive. CDR3 was defined by IMGT convention, running from the second conserved V-encoded cysteine to the conserved J-encoded phenylalanine. In an earlier analysis of approximately 500 of the donors, sequences lacking an unambiguous match to a single V gene segment were excluded. In an earlier analysis of some 590 of the donors, a V segment was called functional when productive rearrangements were above 56.7%, and segregating when the standard deviation between donors exceeded 5%. A statistical classification framework was built for diagnosing cytomegalovirus status from the catalog of TCR beta chain sequences. In a later analysis, V and J genes were assigned by comparing TCR nucleotide sequences against IMGT/GENE-DB human TR gene sequences. Using the TCRdist pipeline, a later analysis assigned CDR3 sequences along with most-parsimonious VDJ recombination scenarios. A later analysis defined each TCR beta chain by its CDR3 amino acid sequence plus V-gene family, and excluded reads lacking a unique V-gene family. To address suspected cross-contamination and a sequencing artifact, a later analysis removed approximately 590 highly shared, low-generation-probability nucleotide sequences. In a later analysis, a clonal expansion index for each public chain was calculated from normalized within-repertoire ranks of inferred template counts. A later analysis computed generation probabilities with a VDJ recombination model fitted to out-of-frame rearrangements, and checked the results against IGoR. In a later analysis, TCR-TCR, TCR-HLA and TCR-CMV co-occurrence was scored with hypergeometric tests, and a repertoire-size bias correction was applied to TCR pairs. False discovery rates were estimated in a later analysis by permuting HLA or CMV assignments 20 times. A later analysis grouped co-occurring TCRs with DBSCAN, adding TCRdist sequence similarity when clustering within HLA-allele-positive subsets. Co-occurrence clustering excluded repertoires with fewer than 30,000 or more than 120,000 public chains, plus five with anomalous nucleotide sharing. TCRdb provides this immuneACCESS table in a form limited to in-frame rearrangements. Some clones are lacking; in checked studies, under half of them reflect an unresolved V gene, and why the rest are absent is not known. The V and J calls and clone size come from that table; D and trimming were worked out from the DNA. For this sample there are 140,000 to 150,000 clones; roughly 10% appear just once. Of the sample, 1.8% is held by the ten largest clones.

The investigation overall reported the following: Correlated functional status among segregating V segments might reflect linkage disequilibrium, but an unknown experimental factor could not be ruled out. According to the authors, the approach could potentially be generalized to other disease states and immunological phenotypes. A further reported finding was that TCR beta sequences accurately predicted the HLA-A and HLA-B alleles for most subjects in the first cohort. Compared with the approximately 720-donor mean, donors in an Asian-associated ancestry cluster had fewer N-insertions in productive TCRs, according to a later genetic analysis. According to a later analysis, parvovirus B19, influenza, CMV and Epstein-Barr virus appeared linked to several top co-occurrence clusters. Most TCR sequences were observed very rarely across donors, whereas some public TCRs were present in many individuals. The only immune exposure information available for the cohort was CMV serostatus. Over 15 rarely observed V segments, including chromosome 9 orphons, were excluded from the earlier analysis of approximately 500 of the donors because counts were too low. HLA typing was unavailable for some donors at each locus, so association tests used only the typed subset. In an earlier analysis of around 600 of the donors, most TCR beta V segments were observed in productive rearrangements about 87% or about 30% of the time, broadly matching IMGT annotations. When HLA alleles, especially DR and DQ, strongly co-occurred, TCR associations were difficult to assign to individual alleles. In vitro tests confirmed that a few of the cytomegalovirus-associated TCR beta chains recognize cytomegalovirus antigens. Some IMGT-functional V segments, including TRBV6-2 and TRBV6-3, could not be distinguished by the 87-base-pair reads and were therefore excluded. Presence/absence analyses assumed roughly uniform sequencing depth across donors, an assumption that may not hold. A total of 150 to 200 TCR beta chains were listed by the study as associated with cytomegalovirus. In a later analysis, the rate of TCR association differed among HLA loci, with DRB1 alleles having the most associated TCRs and HLA-C alleles having the fewest. In a later analysis, most CMV-associated TCR beta chains were found to appear HLA-restricted, with HLA associations seemingly driven largely by CMV exposure. A group of highly shared sequence variants was considered likely to be a technical artifact of the sequencing pipeline. In a later analysis, HLA-associated TCR beta chains were found to be more clonally expanded and to have lower generation probabilities than equally common non-associated chains. The classifier was reported to diagnose cytomegalovirus status with high specificity and sensitivity in both the original and validation cohorts. In a later genetic analysis, a missense DCLRE1C variant was associated with V-gene and J-gene trimming of TCR beta chains, and the association was replicated in an independent cohort. A later analysis associated 15,000 or so TCR beta sequences with specific HLA alleles at a false discovery rate of 0.05. Only TCR beta chains were sequenced in this cohort, and the absence of alpha or paired-chain data limited detectable features.

This receptor was obtained from a man aged 45-65 years in good health and CMV-seronegative. The sequenced sample consisted of PBMCs. This chain joins TRBV7-2 to TRBJ1-4; TRBD1 is possibly the D segment (6 matching bases). CDR3 reads: CASSLAGGAGEKLFF. In nucleotides, the sequence is TGTGCCAGCAGCTTAGCAGGGGGAGCGGGGGAAAAACTGTTTTTT.